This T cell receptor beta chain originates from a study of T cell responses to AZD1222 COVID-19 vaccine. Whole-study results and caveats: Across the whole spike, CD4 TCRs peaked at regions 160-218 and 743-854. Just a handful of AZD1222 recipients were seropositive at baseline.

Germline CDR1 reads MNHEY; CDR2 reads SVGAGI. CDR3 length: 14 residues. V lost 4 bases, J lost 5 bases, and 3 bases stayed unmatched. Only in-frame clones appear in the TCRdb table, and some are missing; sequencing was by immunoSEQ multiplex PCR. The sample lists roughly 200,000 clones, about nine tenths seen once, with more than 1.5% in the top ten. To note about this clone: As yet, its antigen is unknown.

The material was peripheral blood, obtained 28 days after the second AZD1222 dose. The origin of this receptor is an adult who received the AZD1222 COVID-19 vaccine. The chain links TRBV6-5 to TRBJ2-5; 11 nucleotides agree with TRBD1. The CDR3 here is CASSWTGGEETQYF. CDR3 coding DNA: TGTGCCAGCAGTTGGACAGGGGGCGAGGAGACCCAGTACTTC.